Listed here is a single T cell receptor (beta chain). This sample is part of a study of T cell responses to AZD1222 COVID-19 vaccine. The CDR3 is 14 residues long. V was clipped by 5 bases and J by 1 base; unmatched bases: 5. Germline-derived CDR1 and CDR2 are SGDLS and YYNGEE. The protocol was immunoSEQ multiplex PCR, while the TCRdb copy is restricted to in-frame clones and leaves out a portion. The table records about 160,000 clones, around 89% of them present only once. The genes are TRBV9 and TRBJ1-1; 7 bases fit TRBD1. The sequencing here drew on peripheral blood, taken on day 0 of AZD1222 vaccination. The sequence came from an adult in good health. The CDR3 sequence is CASSPTGANTEAFF. In nucleotides, the CDR3 is TGTGCCAGCAGTCCTACAGGGGCGAACACTGAAGCTTTCTTT.